These 29 T cell receptor beta chains share one sample of origin, sequenced in a study of blood T cell repertoires in COVID-19. This table comes from immunoSEQ multiplex PCR, and its TCRdb copy is limited to in-frame clones, with some not included. The profile shows a few hundred thousand clones, more than 75% of them singletons. Sequencing input: PBMCs or T cells enriched from blood (not recorded which). The receptor source for this set is a woman aged 25 to 39 who had recovered from COVID-19.

The chain recombines TRBV24-1 with TRBJ1-5, with no clear D. The CDR3 totals 14 residues. The ends were cut back, 9 bases at V and 0 bases at J, with 11 bases in the middle. Germline V gene data show CDR1 as KGHDR and CDR2 as SFDVKD. The CDR3 is CATAEGSSNQPQHF. CDR3 in DNA: TGTGCCACCGCTGAAGGGAGTAGCAATCAGCCCCAGCATTTT.

This clone was picked up one time. As DNA, the CDR3 is TGTGCCAGCAGCGGAGACAGGGGGCCGGGTGAAGCCAAAAACATTCAGTACTTC. As protein: CASSGDRGPGEAKNIQYF. The chain has TRBV11-2 and TRBJ2-4; 10 positions agree with TRBD1. Germline V gene data show CDR1 as SGHAT and CDR2 as FQNNGV. CDR3 length: 18 residues. Trimming removed 5 bases from V and 0 bases from J; junction bases left unmatched: 10.

This chain connects TRBV21-1 to TRBJ2-7; TRBD2 is the table's D call, not checked against the DNA. TRBV21-1 is designated a pseudogene. The length of the CDR3 is 11 residues. CDR3 loop: CASSNSYEQYF. The DNA for the CDR3 is TGTGCCAGCAGCAACTCTTACGAGCAGTACTTC.

V is TRBV2 and J is TRBJ2-3; TRBD2 aligns across 7 bases. Germline assignment: CDR1 SNHLY and CDR2 FYNNEI. This CDR3 has 13 residues. After removal of 8 bases from V and 2 bases from J, the junction contained 4 bases not matched to a gene. CDR3 DNA sequence: TGTGCCAGCGTGGGGGGGTACACAGATACGCAGTATTTT. As protein: CASVGGYTDTQYF.

The J gene is TRBJ2-5, the V gene TRBV29-1, with a possible D match to TRBD2 (5 bases). V was pared by 4 bases and J by 4 bases, with 13 bases between. CDR1 SQVTM and CDR2 ANQGSEA come from the germline V gene. This CDR3 region has 13 residues. The CDR3 DNA follows: TGCAGCGTTGCGAAGCAGGACTTAGAGACCCAGTACTTC. This translates into CSVAKQDLETQYF.

This rearrangement joins TRBV5-5 to TRBJ1-4; D unresolved. There are 14 residues in the CDR3. Germline V gives CDR1 SGHKS, CDR2 YYEKEE (reference sequence). Trimming removed 2 bases from V and 4 bases from J, with 9 bases in between. The CDR3 loop is CASSLRPSNEKLFF. CDR3 nucleotide sequence: TGTGCCAGCAGCTTACGCCCGAGTAATGAAAAACTGTTTTTT.

The chain employs TRBV10-3 and TRBJ1-1; D unclear. The CDR3 loop spans 14 amino acids. Trimming cost V 0 bases and J 1 base, with 6 bases left between them. Germline V CDR1 and CDR2: ENHRY, SYGVKD. The DNA of the CDR3 is TGTGCCATCAGTGAGTCACTAAGGAACACTGAAGCTTTCTTT. It codes for CAISESLRNTEAFF.

The chain joins TRBV28 to TRBJ2-7, with D perhaps TRBD1 (5 bases). Per germline, CDR1 MDHEN and CDR2 SYDVKM. V was clipped by 7 bases and J by 2 bases, with 12 bases between them. The length of the CDR3 is 13 residues. The CDR3 bases are TGTGCCAGCAACAGGAGACAACCCTACGAGCAGTACTTC. Translated, it gives CASNRRQPYEQYF.

V is TRBV18 and J is TRBJ2-1; D gene ambiguous. The CDR3 has 12 residues. V lost 3 bases to trimming and J lost 7 bases, with 7 bases between them. Germline loops: CDR1 KGHSH, CDR2 LQKENI. The CDR3: CASSPSGNEQFF. The CDR3, as DNA: TGTGCCAGCTCACCGAGTGGTAATGAGCAGTTCTTC.

V gene TRBV27 combines with J gene TRBJ2-3; 8 bases align to TRBD2. The CDR3 has 13 amino acids. Looked up from germline, CDR1 is MNHEY and CDR2 is SMNVEV (reference sequence). The V segment lost 6 bases and the J segment 5 bases; nucleotides outside the gene matches: 4. In DNA form, the CDR3 reads TGTGCCAGCAGAAAAGCGGGGGTAGATACGCAGTATTTT. This gives the protein CASRKAGVDTQYF.

This clone was recorded once. J is TRBJ2-5 and V is TRBV9, with TRBD1 as a possible D gene (5 bases). Deletions cut 4 bases from V and 4 bases from J, with 14 bases between. Germline V gives CDR1 SGDLS, CDR2 YYNGEE. This CDR3 is built from 14 residues. CDR3 sequence: CASSSQGVGETQYF. CDR3 nucleotides: TGTGCCAGCAGCTCACAAGGGGTGGGAGAGACCCAGTACTTC.

The V call is TRBV5-1, the J call TRBJ2-5, with 10 bases that match TRBD1. Trimming cost V 4 bases and J 1 base; bases outside gene matches: 4. This CDR3 is built from 15 residues. Germline CDR1 and CDR2: SGHRS and YFSETQ. CDR3 residues: CASSGTGAVQETQYF. As DNA, the CDR3 is TGCGCCAGCAGCGGGACAGGGGCCGTCCAAGAGACCCAGTACTTC.

The J gene is TRBJ2-5, the V gene TRBV24-1; a weak D match, TRBD2 (5 bases). Germline assignment: CDR1 KGHDR and CDR2 SFDVKD. V lost 9 bases, J lost 7 bases, and 11 bases lay in between. CDR3 length: 11 residues. CDR3 coding DNA: TGTGCCACCTCCCTCCGGGGGACCCAGTACTTC. The encoded protein is CATSLRGTQYF.

This rearrangement joins TRBV27 to TRBJ2-2; 7 bases agree with TRBD2. The CDR3 is 14 residues long. V lost 4 bases to trimming and J lost 4 bases; unmatched junction nucleotides: 3. Germline loops: CDR1 MNHEY, CDR2 SMNVEV (reference sequence). CDR3 DNA: TGTGCCAGCAGTTGGGGGGGGGTCACCGGGGAGCTGTTTTTT. Translation: CASSWGGVTGELFF.

The chain couples TRBV19 to TRBJ1-6, with 10 nucleotides matching TRBD1. The V gene's germline CDR1 is LNHDA and CDR2 SQIVND (reference sequence). The length of the CDR3 is 14 residues. The trim removed 5 bases at V and 7 bases at J, leaving 2 bases unmatched. The CDR3 DNA reads TGTGCCAGTAGTGGGGGACAGGGGAATTCACCCCTCCACTTT. It translates to CASSGGQGNSPLHF.

This rearrangement joins TRBV6-5 to TRBJ1-1; 7 bases match TRBD1. The germline V gene encodes CDR1 MNHEY and CDR2 SVGAGI. With 0 bases clipped from V and 0 bases from J, the junction kept 4 bases outside the gene matches. This CDR3 spans 16 amino acids. The CDR3: CASSYSRGQMNTEAFF. The CDR3 DNA follows: TGTGCCAGCAGTTACTCGAGGGGGCAGATGAACACTGAAGCTTTCTTT.

Here the CDR3 reads CASSLSRAGAEGGYTF. The CDR3 bases are TGTGCCAGCAGCTTATCAAGGGCAGGGGCTGAGGGTGGCTACACCTTC. The rearrangement joins TRBV7-2 to TRBJ1-2, with D perhaps matching TRBD1 (6 bases). V was shortened by 2 bases and J by 7 bases, with 20 bases between the two germline ends. The CDR3 has 16 residues. Germline-derived CDR1 and CDR2 are SGHTA and FQGNSA.

The rearrangement uses TRBV27 and TRBJ2-2, with TRBD2 matching over 10 bases. CDR3 length: 18 amino acids. The germline V gene encodes CDR1 MNHEY and CDR2 SMNVEV (reference sequence). V trimming: 0 bases; J trimming: 2 bases; junction bases outside the gene matches: 6. DNA of the CDR3: TGTGCCAGCAGTTTATCCCCTAGCGGGGGAGGTAACACCGGGGAGCTGTTTTTT. This encodes CASSLSPSGGGNTGELFF.

This chain uses TRBV20-1 with TRBJ1-1, with D possibly being TRBD1 (6 bases). CDR1 and CDR2 (germline): DFQATT, SNEGSKA (reference sequence). The CDR3 has 13 residues. The V end was cut by 3 bases, the J end by 1 base, with 9 bases between. The CDR3 nucleotides are TGCAGTGCTAGTCCCAGGGGGAACACTGAAGCTTTCTTT. Protein product: CSASPRGNTEAFF.

The rearrangement links TRBV4-3 to TRBJ2-4, with TRBD1 matching over 8 bases. This CDR3 is 15 amino acids long. Germline-derived CDR1 and CDR2 are LGHNA and YSLEER. Trimming took 2 bases from V and 5 from J; bases not matched to a gene: 5. The CDR3 loop is CASSQFDRGENIQYF. The DNA of the CDR3 is TGCGCCAGCAGCCAATTCGACAGGGGAGAAAACATTCAGTACTTC.

Notes on this clone: This same CDR3 is encoded by further DNA sequences in the sample. The chain is built from TRBV28 and TRBJ1-4, with a tentative D call TRBD1 (5 bases). Deletions cut 7 bases from V and 5 bases from J, with 8 bases between. CDR1 and CDR2 (germline): MDHEN, SYDVKM. The CDR3 extends over 12 amino acids. The CDR3 DNA is TGTGCCAGCAATCGGGGGAATGAAAAACTGTTTTTT. Its translation: CASNRGNEKLFF.

The chain couples TRBV11-3 to TRBJ2-1; 15 bases match TRBD2. Germline CDR1 reads SGHNT; CDR2 reads YENEEA. V shed 4 bases, J shed 10 bases, and the junction held 8 bases outside the gene matches. This CDR3 spans 16 amino acids. This CDR3 is CASSSGLAGGLGEQFF. CDR3 nucleotide sequence: TGTGCCAGCAGCTCCGGACTAGCGGGGGGGCTTGGGGAGCAGTTCTTC.

The V gene is TRBV12-3 or TRBV12-4, the J gene TRBJ1-1, with D possibly being TRBD1 (5 bases). The CDR3 spans 12 residues. V was pared by 5 bases and J by 6 bases, with 10 bases between. CDR3 in DNA: TGTGCCAGCAGTCAGACCAGGGCTGAAGCTTTCTTT. This sequence encodes CASSQTRAEAFF.

CDR3 bases: TGTGCCAGCAGCCTAGGACTAGCGGGGGGAAGCACAGATACGCAGTATTTT. Its protein is CASSLGLAGGSTDTQYF. The rearrangement joins TRBV7-9 to TRBJ2-3; 14 nucleotides align to TRBD2. The CDR3 consists of 17 residues. CDR1 is SEHNR, CDR2 FQNEAQ, per germline (reference sequence). V shed 5 bases and J 0 bases; nucleotides not matched to a gene: 4.

This clone was seen only once. CDR3 loop: CASSSDRGNEKLFF. The DNA for the CDR3 is TGTGCCAGCTCCTCGGACAGGGGGAATGAAAAACTGTTTTTT. The chain has TRBV18 and TRBJ1-4; 10 bases fit TRBD1. Germline V CDR1 and CDR2: KGHSH, LQKENI. V lost 6 bases to trimming and J lost 5 bases; unmatched junction nucleotides: 3. The CDR3 length is 14 residues.

V and J are TRBV7-6 and TRBJ2-1; D perhaps matches TRBD2 (6 bases). Germline-derived CDR1 and CDR2 are SGHVS and FNYEAQ. The germline V and J ends were trimmed by 0 bases and 7 bases, with 10 bases remaining between them. This CDR3 is built from 14 residues. CDR3 residues: CASSLAGGVNEQFF. In DNA, the CDR3 is TGTGCCAGCAGCTTAGCGGGGGGTGTAAATGAGCAGTTCTTC. The whole variable domain, filled in from reference TRBV7-6 and TRBJ2-1, reads GAGVSQSPRYKVTKRGQDVALRCDPISGHVSLYWYRQALGQGPEFLTYFNYEAQQDKSGLPNDRFSAERPEGSISTLTIQRTEQRDSAMYRCASSLAGGVNEQFFGPGTRLTVL.

The sample holds one count of this clone. The V gene is TRBV7-6, the J gene TRBJ2-1, with 8 bases aligning to TRBD2. From germline, CDR1 is SGHVS and CDR2 FNYEAQ. The length of the CDR3 is 16 residues. V shed 6 bases and J 2 bases; nucleotides not matched to a gene: 9. The CDR3 DNA follows: TGTGCCAGCAGTCCCCCGGGACTAGTGGCCTACAATGAGCAGTTCTTC. Translating it yields CASSPPGLVAYNEQFF.

The chain couples TRBV5-5 to TRBJ2-6, with 7 bases that match TRBD1. Unmatched junction bases numbered 4, after V lost 0 bases and J lost 4 bases. CDR1 SGHKS and CDR2 YYEKEE come from the germline V gene (reference sequence). This CDR3 is built from 16 residues. The CDR3 here is CASSLATGSGANVLTF. CDR3 bases: TGTGCCAGCAGCTTGGCGACAGGGTCAGGGGCCAACGTCCTGACTTTC.

The V gene is TRBV5-3, the J gene TRBJ1-2, with TRBD1 matching over 11 bases. TRBV5-3 is classed as an ORF, of uncertain function. The CDR3 length is 15 residues. Trimming at V came to 4 bases and at J to 7 bases, leaving 9 bases not matched to a gene. This CDR3 reads CARSPWTGGVIGYTF. The CDR3 DNA follows: TGTGCCAGAAGCCCCTGGACAGGGGGCGTTATTGGCTACACCTTC.